This T cell receptor beta chain emerged from a study of beta chain features in type 1 diabetes. To note about this clone: Its antigen is unknown.

All of the isolated RNA was reverse transcribed, so expressed TCRB transcripts were sequenced. Generated by immunoSEQ multiplex PCR, the TCRdb table keeps only in-frame clones and is missing some. Of roughly 170,000 clones in the sample, approximately 13% were seen once. Whole-study results and caveats: Type 1 diabetes patients showed a moderate but significant shortening of TCRB CDR3s in all four CD4+ subsets. Insertion counts at VDJ junctions were lower in type 1 diabetes patients, who also showed more deletions there. In comparison with healthy donors, patients had naive, central memory and Treg TCRB repertoires that appeared more similar.

Every participating donor gave one draw, a heparinised blood sample averaging roughly 0.12 L. This CDR3 is built from 13 residues. Germline CDR1 and CDR2: MDHEN and SYDVKM. V lost 7 bases, J lost 0 bases, and 6 bases lay in between. Source material: central memory CD4+ T cells from blood. The origin of this receptor is a woman aged 18-30 years in good health. The genes are TRBV28 and TRBJ2-2; D uncertain. CDR3 sequence reads: CASISSNTGELFF. CDR3 nucleotides: TGTGCCAGCATCTCCTCGAACACCGGGGAGCTGTTTTTT. Full variable domain (remainder filled in from reference TRBV28 and TRBJ2-2): DVKVTQSSRYLVKRTGEKVFLECVQDMDHENMFWYRQDPGLGLRLIYFSYDVKMKEKGDIPEGYSVSREKKERFSLILESASTNQTSMYLCASISSNTGELFFGEGSRLTVL.